This TCR beta chain comes out of a study of breast tumors, draining lymph nodes, adjacent tissues. The CDR3 spans 14 residues. The ends lost 8 bases at V and 12 bases at J; junction bases unmatched: 15. Germline CDR1 and CDR2: MNHEY and SVGAGI. Findings of the study overall: Tumor T cell lymph node origin was a supported hypothesis, not proven. Tumors had less TCR diversity than lymph nodes, more than nontumor tissue.

In TCRdb, the multiplex PCR reads were re-called with MiXCR into one record per CDR3 protein. The profile covers about 130,000 distinct CDR3 sequences, with 21% appearing a single time and roughly 2% taken by the ten largest. Breast cancer patients provided tissue from their axillary draining lymph nodes. In this sample, this clonotype turned up many times. What it recognizes is unknown. The receptor was isolated from a female donor with breast cancer. Some clones in this sample may be carry-over from other donors' samples. Source material: axillary lymph node tissue. The V and J genes are TRBV6-5 and TRBJ2-1; 8 nucleotides agree with TRBD1. DNA of the CDR3: TGTGCCAGCCAGGGGGCTGTCGGAGGAGTCGGGCAGTTCTTC. Protein: CASQGAVGGVGQFF.